The 10 T cell receptor beta chains below were found in one sample sequenced in a study of early T cells in non-severe SARS-CoV-2 infection. One entry per CDR3 protein, called by TCRdb with MiXCR from the 5' RACE reads. The table includes some 49,000 distinct CDR3 sequences, approximately 10% detected once. The sequenced sample was whole blood. These receptors originate from an adult who was a healthcare worker with PCR-confirmed SARS-CoV-2 infection or an uninfected control (not recorded which).

This chain links TRBV3-1 with TRBJ2-3; a weak D match, TRBD2 (5 bases). The CDR3 covers 15 residues. V was trimmed by 0 bases and J by 4 bases, leaving 11 bases between them. Germline lookup yields CDR1 LGHDT and CDR2 YNNKEL (reference sequence). CDR3 protein: CASSQDSRGSDTQYF. CDR3 in DNA: TGTGCCAGCAGCCAAGATAGCCGGGGATCAGATACGCAGTATTTT.

The genes are TRBV5-1 and TRBJ1-4, with TRBD1 identical over 7 bases. Per the germline V gene, CDR1 is SGHRS and CDR2 is YFSETQ. The CDR3 extends over 17 amino acids. The J segment lost 8 bases and the V segment lost 1 base, leaving 14 bases of the junction unmatched. CDR3 protein: CASSLMLRDSINEKLFF. CDR3 sequence (DNA): TGCGCCAGCAGCTTGATGCTAAGGGACAGTATCAACGAAAAACTGTTTTTT.

The V and J genes are TRBV7-6 and TRBJ2-1, with 16 bases aligning to TRBD2. This CDR3 contains 19 residues. Germline assignment: CDR1 SGHVS and CDR2 FNYEAQ. The trim removed 5 bases at V and 7 bases at J, leaving 14 bases unmatched. CDR3 loop: CASSPDPGLAGGPVNEQFF. The DNA for the CDR3 is TGTGCCAGCAGCCCGGACCCGGGACTAGCGGGAGGGCCGGTAAATGAGCAGTTCTTC.

This clonotype has a count of ten or more. The chain recombines TRBV11-2 with TRBJ1-1; D not resolved. With 8 bases removed from V and 2 bases from J, the gap between germline ends came to 9 bases. CDR1 SGHAT and CDR2 FQNNGV come from the germline V gene. The CDR3 contains 12 residues. The CDR3 DNA reads TGTGCCAGCCTAAGGGAAAACACTGAAGCTTTCTTT. Residues: CASLRENTEAFF.

This clonotype was seen many times. The CDR3 loop is CAIRIAGTDTQYF. CDR3 DNA: TGTGCCATCAGGATAGCGGGCACAGATACGCAGTATTTT. This sequence joins TRBV10-3 and TRBJ2-3; tentatively, D is TRBD2 (6 bases). Germline assignment: CDR1 ENHRY and CDR2 SYGVKD. The CDR3 sequence is 13 residues long. V dropped 6 bases and J dropped 1 base, with 8 bases sitting between them.

The J gene is TRBJ1-2, the V gene TRBV3-1; no reliable D call. Germline V gives CDR1 LGHDT, CDR2 YNNKEL (reference sequence). The germline V and J ends were trimmed by 2 bases and 0 bases, with 16 bases remaining between them. This CDR3 is 17 amino acids long. CDR3 bases: TGTGCCAGCAGCCAATCCCCCCGGGAAATTGCTAACTATGGCTACACCTTC. This sequence encodes CASSQSPREIANYGYTF.

The V call is TRBV7-6, the J call TRBJ1-2, with 9 nucleotides matching TRBD1. The CDR3 consists of 13 residues. Germline V gene lookup returns CDR1 SGHVS and CDR2 FNYEAQ. The J segment lost 5 bases and the V segment lost 5 bases, leaving 3 bases of the junction unmatched. Here the CDR3 DNA reads TGTGCCAGCAGCCACGGGACAGGGTATGGCTACACCTTC. Protein sequence: CASSHGTGYGYTF.

This clonotype was seen more than once but under ten times. This sequence joins TRBV28 and TRBJ2-1; maybe TRBD1 (6 bases). Trimming took 6 bases from V and 1 from J, leaving 10 bases between them. The CDR3 runs 14 residues. Germline lookup yields CDR1 MDHEN and CDR2 SYDVKM. The CDR3 DNA sequence: TGTGCCAGCAGATCGGACAGTTCCTACAATGAGCAGTTCTTC. It encodes CASRSDSSYNEQFF. The full variable domain, with the rest looked up from reference TRBV28 and TRBJ2-1, is DVKVTQSSRYLVKRTGEKVFLECVQDMDHENMFWYRQDPGLGLRLIYFSYDVKMKEKGDIPEGYSVSREKKERFSLILESASTNQTSMYLCASRSDSSYNEQFFGPGTRLTVL.

This clonotype occurred a few times. The V gene is TRBV7-2, the J gene TRBJ1-4; TRBD1 is a possible D gene (5 bases). The CDR3 is 19 residues long. CDR1 SGHTA and CDR2 FQGNSA come from the germline V gene. V lost 2 bases and J 0 bases, leaving 19 bases between the germline ends. CDR3 in DNA: TGTGCCAGCAGCTTAAAGCGCAGCAGGGTATGGGCAACTAATGAAAAACTGTTTTTT. This translates into CASSLKRSRVWATNEKLFF.

The chain is built from TRBV11-2 and TRBJ2-1; 8 nucleotides agree with TRBD2. The V segment lost 4 bases and the J segment 9 bases; nucleotides outside the gene matches: 11. The CDR3 runs to 15 residues. The germline V gene encodes CDR1 SGHAT and CDR2 FQNNGV. CDR3 loop: CASSSRAGGDGEQFF. CDR3 in DNA: TGTGCCAGCAGCTCAAGGGCCGGGGGGGACGGTGAGCAGTTCTTC.